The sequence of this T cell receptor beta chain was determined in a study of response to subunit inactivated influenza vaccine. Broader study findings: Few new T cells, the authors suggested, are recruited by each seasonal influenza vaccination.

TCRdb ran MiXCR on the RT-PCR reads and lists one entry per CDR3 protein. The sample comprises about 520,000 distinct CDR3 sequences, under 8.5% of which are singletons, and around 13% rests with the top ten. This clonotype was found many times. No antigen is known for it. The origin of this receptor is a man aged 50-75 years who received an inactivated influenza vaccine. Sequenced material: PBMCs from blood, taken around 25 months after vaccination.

CDR3 residues: CASSSRTGRETQYF. In nucleotides, the CDR3 is TGCGCCAGCAGCTCTAGGACAGGGAGGGAGACCCAGTACTTC. This sequence joins TRBV5-1 and TRBJ2-5; 8 bases map to TRBD1. V trimming: 3 bases; J trimming: 5 bases; junction bases outside the gene matches: 6. Germline CDR1 reads SGHRS; CDR2 reads YFSETQ. The CDR3 is made up of 14 amino acids.